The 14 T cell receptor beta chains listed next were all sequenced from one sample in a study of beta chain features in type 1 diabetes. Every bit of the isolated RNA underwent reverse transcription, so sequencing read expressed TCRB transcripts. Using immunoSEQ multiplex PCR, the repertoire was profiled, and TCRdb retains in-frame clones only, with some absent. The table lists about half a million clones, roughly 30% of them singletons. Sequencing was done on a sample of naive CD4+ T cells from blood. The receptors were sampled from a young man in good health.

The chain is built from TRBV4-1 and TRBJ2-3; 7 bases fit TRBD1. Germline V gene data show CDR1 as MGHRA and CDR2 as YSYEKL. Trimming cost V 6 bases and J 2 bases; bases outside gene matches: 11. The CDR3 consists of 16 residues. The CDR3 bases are TGCGCCAGCAGTCTCGGACAGGCCGAATACACAGATACGCAGTATTTT. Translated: CASSLGQAEYTDTQYF.

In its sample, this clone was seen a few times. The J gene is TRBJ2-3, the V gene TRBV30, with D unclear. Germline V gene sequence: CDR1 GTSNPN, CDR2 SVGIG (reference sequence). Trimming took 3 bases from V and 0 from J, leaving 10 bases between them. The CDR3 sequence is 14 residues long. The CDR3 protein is CAWSLDLSTDTQYF. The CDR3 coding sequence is TGTGCCTGGAGCCTAGACTTGAGCACAGATACGCAGTATTTT.

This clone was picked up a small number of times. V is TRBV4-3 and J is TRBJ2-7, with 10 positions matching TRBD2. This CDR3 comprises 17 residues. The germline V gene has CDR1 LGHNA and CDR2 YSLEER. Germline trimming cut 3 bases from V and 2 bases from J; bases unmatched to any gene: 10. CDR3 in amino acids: CASSQTLPSGSPYEQYF. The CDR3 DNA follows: TGCGCCAGCAGCCAGACGCTTCCTAGCGGGAGCCCCTACGAGCAGTACTTC.

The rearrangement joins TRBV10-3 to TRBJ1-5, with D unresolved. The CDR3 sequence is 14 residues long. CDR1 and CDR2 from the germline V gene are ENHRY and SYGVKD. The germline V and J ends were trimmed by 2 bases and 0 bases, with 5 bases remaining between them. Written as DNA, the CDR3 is TGTGCCATCAGTGAGACAGATAGCAATCAGCCCCAGCATTTT. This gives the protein CAISETDSNQPQHF.

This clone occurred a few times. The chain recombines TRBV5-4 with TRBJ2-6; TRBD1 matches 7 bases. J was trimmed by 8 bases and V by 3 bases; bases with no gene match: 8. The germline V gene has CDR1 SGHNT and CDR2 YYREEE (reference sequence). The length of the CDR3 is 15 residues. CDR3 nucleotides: TGTGCCAGCAGCTCCCCGACAGGGCAGCCCAACGTCCTGACTTTC. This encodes CASSSPTGQPNVLTF.

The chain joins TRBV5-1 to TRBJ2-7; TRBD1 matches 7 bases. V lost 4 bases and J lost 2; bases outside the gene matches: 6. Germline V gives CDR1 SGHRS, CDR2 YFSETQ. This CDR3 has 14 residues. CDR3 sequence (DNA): TGCGCCAGCAGCCGCGACAGGGCCACCTACGAGCAGTACTTC. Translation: CASSRDRATYEQYF.

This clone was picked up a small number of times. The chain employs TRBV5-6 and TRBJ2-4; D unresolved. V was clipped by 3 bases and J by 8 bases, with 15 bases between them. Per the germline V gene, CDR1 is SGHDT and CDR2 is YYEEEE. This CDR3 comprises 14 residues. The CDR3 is CASSSWTGPDIQYF. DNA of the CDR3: TGTGCCAGCAGCTCCTGGACGGGCCCAGACATTCAGTACTTC.

The CDR3 sequence is CSVVRDRGVDEQFF. The CDR3 DNA reads as TGCAGCGTTGTACGGGACAGGGGAGTCGATGAGCAGTTCTTC. This chain links TRBV29-1 with TRBJ2-1, with 10 bases fitting TRBD1. Germline V lookup: CDR1 SQVTM, CDR2 ANQGSEA. The V gene end was trimmed by 4 bases and the J gene end by 8 bases; junction bases not matched to a gene: 8. The CDR3 totals 14 residues.

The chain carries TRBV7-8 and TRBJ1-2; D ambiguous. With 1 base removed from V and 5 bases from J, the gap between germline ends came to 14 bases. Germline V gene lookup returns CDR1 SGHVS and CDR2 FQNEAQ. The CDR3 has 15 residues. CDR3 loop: CASSLGGEEWYGYTF. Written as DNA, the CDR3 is TGTGCCAGCAGCTTAGGCGGGGAGGAGTGGTATGGCTACACCTTC. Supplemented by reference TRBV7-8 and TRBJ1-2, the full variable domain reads GAGVSQSPRYKVAKRGQDVALRCDPISGHVSLFWYQQALGQGPEFLTYFQNEAQLDKSGLPSDRFFAERPEGSVSTLKIQRTQQEDSAVYLCASSLGGEEWYGYTFGSGTRLTVV.

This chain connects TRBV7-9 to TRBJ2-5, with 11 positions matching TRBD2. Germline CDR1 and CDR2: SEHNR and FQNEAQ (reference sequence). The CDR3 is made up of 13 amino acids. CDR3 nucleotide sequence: TGTGCAGAGGGGCTAGCGGGAGGAGAGACCCAGTACTTC. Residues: CAEGLAGGETQYF. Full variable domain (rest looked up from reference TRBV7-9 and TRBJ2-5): DTGVSQNPRHKITKRGQNVTFRCDPISEHNRLYWYRQTLGQGPEFLTYFQNEAQLEKSRLLSDRFSAERPKGSFSTLEIQRTEQGDSAMYLCAEGLAGGETQYFGPGTRLLVL.

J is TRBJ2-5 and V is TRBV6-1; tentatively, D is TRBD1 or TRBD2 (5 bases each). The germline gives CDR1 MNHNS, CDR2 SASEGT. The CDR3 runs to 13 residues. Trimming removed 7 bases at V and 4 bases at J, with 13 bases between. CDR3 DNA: TGTGCCAGCACCCGGGGCACTGGAGAGACCCAGTACTTC. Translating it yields CASTRGTGETQYF.

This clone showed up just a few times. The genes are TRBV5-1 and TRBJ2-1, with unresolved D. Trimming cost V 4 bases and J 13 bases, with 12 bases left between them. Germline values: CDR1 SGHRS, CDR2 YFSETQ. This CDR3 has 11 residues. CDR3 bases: TGCGCCAGCAGCCTACGGGTGGGCCAGTTCTTC. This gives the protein CASSLRVGQFF.

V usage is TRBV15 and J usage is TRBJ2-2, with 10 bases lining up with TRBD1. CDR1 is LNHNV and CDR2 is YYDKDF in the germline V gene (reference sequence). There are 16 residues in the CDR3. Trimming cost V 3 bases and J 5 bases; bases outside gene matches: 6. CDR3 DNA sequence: TGTGCCACCAGCAGGACCGGGACAGGGGTAACCGGGGAGCTGTTTTTT. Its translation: CATSRTGTGVTGELFF. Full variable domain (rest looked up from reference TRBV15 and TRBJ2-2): DAMVIQNPRYQVTQFGKPVTLSCSQTLNHNVMYWYQQKSSQAPKLLFHYYDKDFNNEADTPDNFQSRRPNTSFCFLDIRSPGLGDTAMYLCATSRTGTGVTGELFFGEGSRLTVL.

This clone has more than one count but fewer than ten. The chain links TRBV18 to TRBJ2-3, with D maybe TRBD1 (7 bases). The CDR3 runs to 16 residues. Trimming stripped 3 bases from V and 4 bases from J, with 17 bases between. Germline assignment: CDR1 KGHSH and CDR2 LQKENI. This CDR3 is CASSPRRGQGPDTQYF. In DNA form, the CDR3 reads TGTGCCAGCTCACCGAGGAGGGGGCAAGGGCCAGATACGCAGTATTTT.